The 10 T cell receptor beta chains in this list originate from one sample, sequenced in a study of CD8 T cells in Susac syndrome (dated by TCRdb to 2018 to 2020). The library was obtained by the immunoSEQ multiplex PCR assay. RNA was extracted using the RNeasy kit, and roughly 0.45 to 1 microgram was reverse transcribed with random hexamers. The public reads were quality trimmed at Q25 with fastp and then assembled into clones with MiXCR by TCRdb, keeping productive beta chains. Each CDR3 protein gets just one entry, which takes the most common genes and DNA from the rows behind it. The sample table records under 200,000 distinct CDR3 sequences; approximately 93% of these occur just once. The biggest ten clones account for 0.1% to 0.12% of the sample. Sequencing was performed on CD4+ T cells from PBMCs. The receptors stem from a human donor in good health.

This clonotype was detected only once. The rearrangement joins TRBV7-2 to TRBJ1-2; D perhaps matches TRBD1 (6 bases). The germline V gene encodes CDR1 SGHTA and CDR2 FQGNSA. The CDR3 has 16 residues. Trimming stripped 2 bases from V and 3 bases from J, with 16 bases between. The CDR3 nucleotides are TGTGCCAGCAGCTTACGGGACACCCTAGGTCACTATGGCTACACCTTC. Translation gives CASSLRDTLGHYGYTF.

This sequence joins TRBV5-5 and TRBJ1-2; perhaps TRBD1 as D (6 bases). Germline V gene sequence: CDR1 SGHKS, CDR2 YYEKEE (reference sequence). V was cut by 0 bases and J by 0 bases, with 12 bases left in between. CDR3 length equals 16 residues. CDR3 amino acids: CASSLVLGTPNYGYTF. Written as DNA, the CDR3 is TGTGCCAGCAGCTTGGTTCTCGGGACACCTAACTATGGCTACACCTTC.

V and J are TRBV3-1 and TRBJ2-2; D perhaps matches TRBD2 (6 bases). Germline loops: CDR1 LGHDT, CDR2 YNNKEL (reference sequence). V was pared by 4 bases and J by 6 bases, with 18 bases between. The CDR3 sequence is 16 residues long. The CDR3 DNA follows: TGTGCCAGCAGCCGTTACCGGGACGGAGGGCCCGGGGAGCTGTTTTTT. This gives the protein CASSRYRDGGPGELFF.

The table lists this clonotype with a count of one. The CDR3 protein is CASSRKGDTEAFF. The CDR3 DNA reads as TGTGCCAGCAGCCGAAAGGGGGACACTGAAGCTTTCTTT. The chain couples TRBV7-6 to TRBJ1-1; a possible D gene is TRBD1 (6 bases). V lost 5 bases and J 3 bases, leaving 10 bases between the germline ends. The CDR3 is made up of 13 amino acids. In germline, CDR1 is SGHVS, CDR2 FNYEAQ.

The rearrangement uses TRBV10-3 and TRBJ2-1; D is tentatively TRBD1 or TRBD2 (5 bases each). Germline V CDR1 and CDR2: ENHRY, SYGVKD. V was shortened by 0 bases and J by 4 bases, with 13 bases between the two germline ends. The CDR3 is 16 amino acids. The CDR3 region has the DNA TGTGCCATCAGTGAGTCCAAGGGGCGCGGGTACAATGAGCAGTTCTTC. It encodes CAISESKGRGYNEQFF.

The chain links TRBV5-1 to TRBJ1-2; tentative D call: TRBD1 (5 bases). CDR3 length equals 12 residues. V was shortened by 4 bases and J by 7 bases, with 11 bases between the two germline ends. Germline V gene lookup returns CDR1 SGHRS and CDR2 YFSETQ. The CDR3, as DNA: TGCGCCAGCAGCCTGGGACCAGGTGGCTACACCTTC. Its protein is CASSLGPGGYTF. Based on the CDR3 plus reference TRBV5-1 and TRBJ1-2, the full variable domain is KAGVTQTPRYLIKTRGQQVTLSCSPISGHRSVSWYQQTPGQGLQFLFEYFSETQRNKGNFPGRFSGRQFSNSRSEMNVSTLELGDSALYLCASSLGPGGYTFGSGTRLTVV.

This chain links TRBV20-1 with TRBJ1-5; D may be TRBD1 (6 bases). Germline CDR1 is DFQATT and CDR2 is SNEGSKA (reference sequence). The CDR3 contains 13 residues. The V end lost 1 base, the J end lost 10 bases, and 14 bases lay between the germline ends. The CDR3 region is CSARVNRALPQHF. CDR3 nucleotide sequence: TGCAGTGCTAGAGTAAACAGGGCTCTCCCCCAGCATTTT.

The rearrangement links TRBV9 to TRBJ2-3; TRBD2 is a possible D gene (6 bases). The V end lost 4 bases, the J end lost 2 bases, and 14 bases lay between the germline ends. Germline assignment: CDR1 SGDLS and CDR2 YYNGEE. The CDR3 spans 15 residues. CDR3 amino acids: CASSPFGLNTDTQYF. The CDR3 DNA reads TGTGCCAGCAGCCCATTCGGACTAAACACAGATACGCAGTATTTT.

The gene calls are TRBV10-3 and TRBJ2-5; D remains ambiguous. V was clipped by 4 bases and J by 5 bases, with 14 bases between them. Looked up from germline, CDR1 is ENHRY and CDR2 is SYGVKD. This CDR3 has 14 residues. CDR3 nucleotides: TGTGCCATCAGTGGGACCAACGGCATGGAGACCCAGTACTTC. Translated, it gives CAISGTNGMETQYF.

The V and J genes are TRBV5-1 and TRBJ2-3; perhaps TRBD2 as D (5 bases). Germline lookup yields CDR1 SGHRS and CDR2 YFSETQ. V was shortened by 4 bases and J by 6 bases, with 12 bases between the two germline ends. The CDR3 spans 13 residues. CDR3 sequence (DNA): TGCGCCAGCAGCACCGGACCGGGGGATACGCAGTATTTT. This translates into CASSTGPGDTQYF.